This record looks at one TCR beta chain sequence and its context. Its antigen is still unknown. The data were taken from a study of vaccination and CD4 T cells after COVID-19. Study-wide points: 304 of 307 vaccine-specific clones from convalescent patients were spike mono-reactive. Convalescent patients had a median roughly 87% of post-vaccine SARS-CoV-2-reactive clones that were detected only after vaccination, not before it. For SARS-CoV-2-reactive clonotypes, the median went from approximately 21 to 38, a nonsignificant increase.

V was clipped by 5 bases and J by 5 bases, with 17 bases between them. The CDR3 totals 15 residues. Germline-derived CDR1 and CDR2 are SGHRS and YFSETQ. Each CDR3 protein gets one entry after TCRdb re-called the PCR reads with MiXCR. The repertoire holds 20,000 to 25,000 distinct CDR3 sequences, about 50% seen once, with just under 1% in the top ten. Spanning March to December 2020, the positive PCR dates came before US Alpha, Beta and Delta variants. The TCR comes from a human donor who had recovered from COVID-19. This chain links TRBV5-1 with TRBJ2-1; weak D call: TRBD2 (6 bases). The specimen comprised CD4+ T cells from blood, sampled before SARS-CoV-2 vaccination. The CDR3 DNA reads TGCGCCAGCAGACATTGGGAGGTTATCAACAATGAGCAGTTCTTC. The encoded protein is CASRHWEVINNEQFF.